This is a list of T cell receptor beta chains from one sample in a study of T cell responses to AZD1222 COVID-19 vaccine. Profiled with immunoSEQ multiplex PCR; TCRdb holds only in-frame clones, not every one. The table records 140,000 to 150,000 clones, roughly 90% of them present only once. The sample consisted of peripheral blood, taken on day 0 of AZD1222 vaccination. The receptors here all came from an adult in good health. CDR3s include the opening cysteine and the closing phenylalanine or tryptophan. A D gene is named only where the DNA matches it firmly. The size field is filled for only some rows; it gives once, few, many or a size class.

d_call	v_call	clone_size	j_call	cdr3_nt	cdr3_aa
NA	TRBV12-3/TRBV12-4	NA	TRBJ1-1	TGTGCCAGCCGCTATCGGGGGGCTGAAGCTTTCTTT	CASRYRGAEAFF
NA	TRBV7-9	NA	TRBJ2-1	TGTGCCAGCAGCTTAGGAGGCTTGTGGAGGCAGTTCTTC	CASSLGGLWRQFF
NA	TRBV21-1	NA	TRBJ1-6	TGTGCCAGCAGCTACAAAGTACCGAGCTCCTATAATTCACCCCTCCACTTT	CASSYKVPSSYNSPLHF
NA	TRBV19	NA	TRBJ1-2	TGTGCCAGTAGCCCTCTACGCACGACACCTGCTAACTATGGCTACACCTTC	CASSPLRTTPANYGYTF
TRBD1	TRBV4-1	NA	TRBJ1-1	TGCGCCAGCAGCCAAGGGGGGACAGGGGGGACTGAAGCTTTCTTT	CASSQGGTGGTEAFF
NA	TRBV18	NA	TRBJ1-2	TGTGCCAGCTCACCGGGGCAGTCCTTAGCTAACTATGGCTACACCTTC	CASSPGQSLANYGYTF
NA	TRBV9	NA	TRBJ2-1	TGTGCCAGCAGCGTAGGAACGGGGGCTGAGCAGTTCTTC	CASSVGTGAEQFF
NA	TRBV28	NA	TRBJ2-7	TGTGCCAGCAGCCTGGACACTCCCTACGAGCAGTACTTC	CASSLDTPYEQYF
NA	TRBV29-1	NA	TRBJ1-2	TGCAGCGTTGTCGACAGTAGGGGGACTGCTGGCTATGGCTACACCTTC	CSVVDSRGTAGYGYTF
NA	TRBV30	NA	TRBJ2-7	TGTGCCTGGAGCCGTTGGGTGGCCTACGAGCAGTACTTC	CAWSRWVAYEQYF
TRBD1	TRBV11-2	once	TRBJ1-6	TGTGCCAGCAGCCCTCTGACAGGGGGCCGTAGGTTTGATAATTCACCCCTCCACTTT	CASSPLTGGRRFDNSPLHF
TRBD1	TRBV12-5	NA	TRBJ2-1	TGTGCTAGTGGTTTGGTAGGTCCCGCCAGGGGGCATGAGAATGAGCAGTTCTTC	CASGLVGPARGHENEQFF
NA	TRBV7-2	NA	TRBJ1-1	TGTGCCAGCAGCTTAGTTTGGGGATTAGGCACTGAAGCTTTCTTT	CASSLVWGLGTEAFF
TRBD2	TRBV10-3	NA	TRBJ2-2	TGTGCCATCCCGGGACTAGCGGACACCGGGGAGCTGTTTTTT	CAIPGLADTGELFF
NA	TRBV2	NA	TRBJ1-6	TGTGCCAGCAGTCGCGATAATTCACCCCTCCACTTT	CASSRDNSPLHF
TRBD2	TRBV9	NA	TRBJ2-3	TGTGCCAGCAGCGTAGCTCTGGCGGGAGGGCGGAATACGCAGTATTTT	CASSVALAGGRNTQYF
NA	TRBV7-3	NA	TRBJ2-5	TGTGCCAGCAGCTTACGAGGGCAAGAGACCCAGTACTTC	CASSLRGQETQYF
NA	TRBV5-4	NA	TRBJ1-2	TGTGCCAGCACGGGGTCGGCTAACTATGGCTACACCTTC	CASTGSANYGYTF
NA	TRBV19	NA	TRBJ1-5	TGTGCCAGTTCTCTATACCGGGACAATCAGCCCCAGCATTTT	CASSLYRDNQPQHF
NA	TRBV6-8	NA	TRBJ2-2	TGTGCCAGCAGTTACTCGGTCTTGGGGGTGGGCACCGGGGAGCTGTTTTTT	CASSYSVLGVGTGELFF
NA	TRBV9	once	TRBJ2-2	TGTGCCAGCAGCCCCCCTTGGGGCCGGAACACCGGGGAGCTGTTTTTT	CASSPPWGRNTGELFF
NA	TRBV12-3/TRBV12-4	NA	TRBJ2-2	TGTGCCAGCAGACTAGATTCGGCTGGGGAGCTGTTTTTT	CASRLDSAGELFF
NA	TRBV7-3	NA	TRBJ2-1	TGTGCCAGCAGCCCCCGGGGACCGAGTGGGGCCTACAATGAGCAGTTCTTC	CASSPRGPSGAYNEQFF
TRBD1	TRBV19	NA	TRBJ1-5	TGTGCCAGTAGTCCCCAGGGGGCCCTATCCAATCAGCCCCAGCATTTT	CASSPQGALSNQPQHF
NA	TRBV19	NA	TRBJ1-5	TGTGCCAGTAGTATAGCCGTCGGGGGTGGGAGGCCCCAGCATTTT	CASSIAVGGGRPQHF
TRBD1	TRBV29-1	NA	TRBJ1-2	TGCAGCGCCGGGGGACAGGGGCGGGGCTACACCTTC	CSAGGQGRGYTF
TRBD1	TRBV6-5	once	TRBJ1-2	TGTGCCAGCAGTAGGGACAGATATGGCTACACCTTC	CASSRDRYGYTF
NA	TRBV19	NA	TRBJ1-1	TGTGCCAGTAGTATAGATGCACTCGGCTTGAACACTGAAGCTTTCTTT	CASSIDALGLNTEAFF
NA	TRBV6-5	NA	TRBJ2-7	TGTGCCAGCAGGTTAGGGACGGCCTCCTACGAGCAGTACTTC	CASRLGTASYEQYF
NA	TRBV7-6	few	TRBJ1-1	TGTGCCAGCAGCTTCCCGAGCCCCGGGAACACTGAAGCTTTCTTT	CASSFPSPGNTEAFF
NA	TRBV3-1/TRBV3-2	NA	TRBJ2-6	TGTGCCAGCAGCCCTCAGAGGCCTGGGGCCAACGTCCTGACTTTC	CASSPQRPGANVLTF
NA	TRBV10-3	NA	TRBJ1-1	TGTGCCATCGCCGGCGGGGGGTATAACACTGAAGCTTTCTTT	CAIAGGGYNTEAFF
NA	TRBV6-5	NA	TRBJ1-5	TGTGCCAGCAGTTACGAAATGGTTCCGAATCAGCCCCAGCATTTT	CASSYEMVPNQPQHF
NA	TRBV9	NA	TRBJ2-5	TGTGCCAGCAGCGTAGTCGCCAGCCCGGCGAGGGAGACCCAGTACTTC	CASSVVASPARETQYF
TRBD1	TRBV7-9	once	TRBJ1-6	TGTGCCAGCAGCTTCCGACAGGGACGTAATTCACCCCTCCACTTT	CASSFRQGRNSPLHF
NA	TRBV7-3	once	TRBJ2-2	TGTGCCAGCAGACGTCGGACAGACACCGGGGAGCTGTTTTTT	CASRRRTDTGELFF
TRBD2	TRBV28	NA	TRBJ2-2	TGTGCCAGCAGCCCAGTGGGGAGGGCCACCGGGGAGCTGTTTTTT	CASSPVGRATGELFF
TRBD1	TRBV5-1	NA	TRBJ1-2	TGCGCCAGCAGCTCGGGGGAGAGGACAGGGGATGGCTACACCTTC	CASSSGERTGDGYTF
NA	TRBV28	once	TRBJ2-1	TGTGCCAGCAGTTTTACGGGGGAGCAGTTCTTC	CASSFTGEQFF
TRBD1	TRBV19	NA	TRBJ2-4	TGTGCCAGTAGTATACAGGGGGCGGAAAACATTCAGTACTTC	CASSIQGAENIQYF
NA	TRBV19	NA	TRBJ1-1	TGTGCCAGTAGTCCATTACAGGGGAACACTGAAGCTTTCTTT	CASSPLQGNTEAFF
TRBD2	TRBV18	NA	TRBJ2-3	TGTGCCAGCTCACCACCCCTAGCGGGGACACCGAAGAGCACAGATACGCAGTATTTT	CASSPPLAGTPKSTDTQYF
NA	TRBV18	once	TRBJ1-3	TGTGCCAGCTCAGATTCGACAGGTTTCTCCTCTGGAAACACCATATATTTT	CASSDSTGFSSGNTIYF
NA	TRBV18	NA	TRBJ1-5	TGTGCCAGCACTCACGGGTGGAATCAGCCCCAGCATTTT	CASTHGWNQPQHF
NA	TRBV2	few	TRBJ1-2	TGTGCCAGCAGTGAAGCGTCCAGGGCCCACACCTTC	CASSEASRAHTF
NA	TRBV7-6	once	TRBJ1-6	TGTGCCAGCAGCGAGATAGAAATATCGAATTCACCCCTCCACTTT	CASSEIEISNSPLHF
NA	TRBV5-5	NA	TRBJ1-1	TGTGCCAGCAGCTTGGGGACAGCCATGAACACTGAAGCTTTCTTT	CASSLGTAMNTEAFF